This is a list of T cell receptor beta chains from one sample in a study of Ad26.COV2.S vaccination and SARS-CoV-2 variants. The method was immunoSEQ multiplex PCR; TCRdb's version includes in-frame clones alone and lacks a portion of them. The sample has roughly 420,000 clones; roughly 89% are singletons. The sequencing here drew on peripheral blood, taken in a trial of Ad26.COV2.S vaccine versus placebo. The receptors shown here come from a person aged 18-60 years who received the Ad26.COV2.S COVID-19 vaccine or a placebo. Both conserved end residues are part of each CDR3. Each record gives: clone size, J gene, D gene, V gene, CDR3 DNA, CDR3 protein. The D gene is left open where the match is weak. Only part of the rows carry a size: once, few, many, or a class if the clone is expanded.

- | TRBJ2-1 | TRBD2 | TRBV4-1 | TGCGCCAGCAGCCAAGCTGCTCCAAGCGGGAGGGCCTGGTTCTTC | CASSQAAPSGRAWFF
- | TRBJ1-6 | TRBD1 | TRBV18 | TGTGCCAGCTCACCGGACAGGGTAGCTTCACCCCTCCACTTT | CASSPDRVASPLHF
- | TRBJ2-3 | - | TRBV20-1 | TGCAGTGCCCTTAGCACAGATACGCAGTATTTT | CSALSTDTQYF
- | TRBJ1-1 | - | TRBV6-6 | TGTGCCAGCAGCCACGGGGTGATGAACACTGAAGCTTTCTTT | CASSHGVMNTEAFF
- | TRBJ2-5 | - | TRBV7-9 | TGTGGAACAGGGCCCCTTCAAGAGACCCAGTACTTC | CGTGPLQETQYF
once | TRBJ1-2 | - | TRBV5-4 | TGTGCCAGCAGCTCGTTGGGGGGGGCCTATGGCTACACCTTC | CASSSLGGAYGYTF
- | TRBJ1-2 | - | TRBV2 | TGTGCCAGCAGCGCAGGCCAAGGATGGTATGGCTACACCTTC | CASSAGQGWYGYTF
- | TRBJ2-3 | TRBD2 | TRBV3-1/TRBV3-2 | TGTGCCAGCAGCCATGACCAGCGGGGAAGCACAGATACGCAGTATTTT | CASSHDQRGSTDTQYF
- | TRBJ1-4 | TRBD1 | TRBV5-4 | TGTGCCAGCAGCTCTACCGGGACAGGGTATGAAAAACTGTTTTTT | CASSSTGTGYEKLFF
- | TRBJ2-7 | TRBD1 | TRBV2 | TGTGCCAGCGGACAGGGGGATTACGAGCAGTACTTC | CASGQGDYEQYF
- | TRBJ2-7 | TRBD2 | TRBV3-1/TRBV3-2 | TGTGCCAGCAGCCAAGTTCTAGCGGGGGGCTACGAGCAGTACTTC | CASSQVLAGGYEQYF
- | TRBJ2-6 | - | TRBV6-4 | TGTGCCAGCAGTGACCAGGCCTCTGGGGCCAACGTCCTGACTTTC | CASSDQASGANVLTF
- | TRBJ1-2 | - | TRBV19 | TGTGCCAGTAGTGCTGACCGCGGGCGGCGGGGCTATGGCTACACCTTC | CASSADRGRRGYGYTF
- | TRBJ1-1 | - | TRBV18 | TGTGCCAGCTCGCCATCGGGGACTGACGCTTTCTTT | CASSPSGTDAFF
- | TRBJ2-3 | - | TRBV7-6 | TGTGCCAGCAGCTTATTTGATAGCAGCACAGATACGCAGTATTTT | CASSLFDSSTDTQYF
- | TRBJ2-3 | - | TRBV5-1 | TGCGCCAGCAGCTTGTTAGGGAGCACAGATACGCAGTATTTT | CASSLLGSTDTQYF
- | TRBJ2-1 | TRBD2 | TRBV5-1 | TGCGCCAGCAGCTTGGGGACTAGCGGGCCCTACAATGAGCAGTTCTTC | CASSLGTSGPYNEQFF
- | TRBJ2-1 | - | TRBV10-3 | TGTGCCATTTACCGGGACAACTACAATGAGCAGTTCTTC | CAIYRDNYNEQFF
- | TRBJ1-4 | - | TRBV19 | TGTGCCAGTAGTCGCCTGTCGGCTAATGAAAAACTGTTTTTT | CASSRLSANEKLFF
- | TRBJ1-2 | TRBD1 | TRBV4-2 | TGTGCCAGCAGCCAAGATCGACAGGGCGGTACCGGCTACACCTTC | CASSQDRQGGTGYTF
- | TRBJ2-5 | - | TRBV5-1 | TGCGCCAGCAGCTGGGCAGGGGTAAGGGAGACCCAGTACTTC | CASSWAGVRETQYF
- | TRBJ1-5 | - | TRBV2 | TGTGCCAGCAGTGGAGGGAGGGTTGGCAATCAGCCCCAGCATTTT | CASSGGRVGNQPQHF
once | TRBJ2-5 | TRBD2 | TRBV5-1 | TGCGCCAGCAGCTACGGACTAGCGGGGGGGACTTACGAGACCCAGTACTTC | CASSYGLAGGTYETQYF
- | TRBJ1-1 | - | TRBV30 | TGTGCCTGGCAGGAGCGTAGGAACACTGAAGCTTTCTTT | CAWQERRNTEAFF
- | TRBJ1-4 | - | TRBV28 | TGTGCCAGCAGTTTACGGCCAGGGGTCGAAAAACTGTTTTTT | CASSLRPGVEKLFF
once | TRBJ2-7 | - | TRBV9 | TGTGCCAGCACCCCCGGCCCCAGCGCATACGAGCAGTACTTC | CASTPGPSAYEQYF
- | TRBJ2-3 | - | TRBV11-2 | TGTGCCAGCAGCCCGCTACCCCGGGGGAGGAGAGGCACAGATACGCAGTATTTT | CASSPLPRGRRGTDTQYF
- | TRBJ2-3 | TRBD2 | TRBV6-6 | TGTGCCAGCAGCCCTGCGGGGGGCACAGATACGCAGTATTTT | CASSPAGGTDTQYF
- | TRBJ2-7 | TRBD1 | TRBV28 | TGTGCCAGCTCCCGACAGGGGGCCGACGAGCAGTACTTC | CASSRQGADEQYF
- | TRBJ1-2 | - | TRBV24-1 | TGTGCCACCAGTGATTCCCTACTTAGTGGCTACACCTTC | CATSDSLLSGYTF
- | TRBJ1-2 | TRBD1 | TRBV28 | TGTGCCAGCAGTTCACTCTCGGGGGACAGGCGCCCTTGGGGCACCTTC | CASSSLSGDRRPWGTF
once | TRBJ2-3 | - | TRBV5-1 | TGCGCCAGCAGCTTGGGAATCAGGGGTGACGCAGATACGCAGTATTTT | CASSLGIRGDADTQYF
- | TRBJ1-1 | - | TRBV6-6 | TGTGCCAGCAGTGACAGAGGGGGGGTTGCTTTCTTT | CASSDRGGVAFF
- | TRBJ1-1 | TRBD1 | TRBV5-1 | TGCGCCAGCAGCTCAGGGACAGGGAACACTGAAGCTTTCTTT | CASSSGTGNTEAFF
- | TRBJ2-3 | - | TRBV7-2 | TGTGCCAGCAGCACTCATTGGGGGCCCACAGATACGCAGTATTTT | CASSTHWGPTDTQYF
- | TRBJ1-6 | - | TRBV5-1 | TGCGCCAGCAAGCTCCCAGGGGCCGGAGCGCCCCTCCACTTT | CASKLPGAGAPLHF
- | TRBJ2-7 | - | TRBV10-3 | TGTGCCATCAGTGACCGAGAGGGGGGCAACGAGCAGTACTTC | CAISDREGGNEQYF
- | TRBJ2-1 | - | TRBV3-1/TRBV3-2 | TGTGCCAGCAGCCAACCGGGACTGTTCAATGAGCAGTTCTTC | CASSQPGLFNEQFF
- | TRBJ1-1 | - | TRBV11-3 | TGTGCCAGCAGCCCGGGACCGGATTATGAAGCTTTCTTT | CASSPGPDYEAFF
- | TRBJ1-2 | - | TRBV7-2 | TGTGCCAGCAGCTTACGGATTGAGTATGGCTACACCTTC | CASSLRIEYGYTF
- | TRBJ1-4 | - | TRBV2 | TGTGCCAGCAGTGATAGGGTTGAAAAACTGTTTTTT | CASSDRVEKLFF
- | TRBJ1-4 | TRBD1 | TRBV10-2 | TGCGCCAGCAGTAGGAACAGGGGCGCAACTAATGAAAAACTGTTTTTT | CASSRNRGATNEKLFF
- | TRBJ2-1 | TRBD2 | TRBV5-1 | TGCGCCAGCAGCTTGCCGGCTACCCTAGCGGGAGGGAATGAGCAGTTCTTC | CASSLPATLAGGNEQFF
- | TRBJ2-3 | - | TRBV12-5 | TGTGCTAGTGGTGGGGTCTGGGGGAGCGCAGATACGCAGTATTTT | CASGGVWGSADTQYF
- | TRBJ1-4 | - | TRBV7-9 | TGTGCCAGCAGCTTAGCGGAAAGGGCGCTTAATGAAAAACTGTTTTTT | CASSLAERALNEKLFF
once | TRBJ1-2 | - | TRBV15 | TGTGCCACCAGCAGGCGGGGTGACTATGGCTACACCTTC | CATSRRGDYGYTF
once | TRBJ2-2 | - | TRBV2 | TGTGCCAGCTTGGCACCAAACACCGGGGAGCTGTTTTTT | CASLAPNTGELFF
- | TRBJ2-1 | TRBD2 | TRBV11-3 | TGTGCCAGCAGCTTAGGCGGGGGGCATGAGCAGTTCTTC | CASSLGGGHEQFF
- | TRBJ2-3 | TRBD2 | TRBV13 | TGTGCCAGCAGCTTAAGAAGCGGGAGGGCAGATACGCAGTATTTT | CASSLRSGRADTQYF
- | TRBJ1-4 | - | TRBV30 | TGTGCCTGGAGTGGGGGACCTGAAAAACTGTTTTTT | CAWSGGPEKLFF
- | TRBJ2-1 | - | TRBV24-1 | TGTGCCACCAGTCATGGATTCCTATACAGCAATGAGCAGTTCTTC | CATSHGFLYSNEQFF